The entry that follows covers one TCR beta chain sequence. Its antigen is undetermined. This sample was included in a study of cytomegalovirus exposure and HLA in healthy donors. Study results and caveats: Earlier results showed most TCR beta V segments being productive about 87% or about 30% of the time.

The PCR contained 60 Vbeta and 13 Jbeta primers. The protocol was immunoSEQ multiplex PCR, while the TCRdb copy is restricted to in-frame clones and leaves out a portion. In the table there are roughly 220,000 clones, roughly 80% of which are singletons. Sequencing was carried out using PBMCs. The TCR was taken from a man aged 25 to 40 in good health and CMV-seronegative.

CDR3 residues: CASSPPRRDYGYTF. Here the CDR3 DNA reads TGTGCCAGCAGCCCTCCGCGCAGGGACTATGGCTACACCTTC. V and J are TRBV5-6 and TRBJ1-2; D is possibly TRBD1 (5 bases). CDR3 length equals 14 residues. V was pared by 4 bases and J by 3 bases, with 13 bases between. Germline lookup yields CDR1 SGHDT and CDR2 YYEEEE.